The 7 T cell receptor beta chains below were found in one sample sequenced in a study of blood T cell repertoires in COVID-19 (dated by TCRdb to the early 2020s). Receptors were amplified or captured by the immunoSEQ multiplex PCR assay. The table comes from immuneACCESS by way of TCRdb, which keeps in-frame sequences with V and J called. Part of the clones is missing from these tables; in studies checked, under half for an unresolved V gene and the rest for unknown reasons. The sample contains 200,000 to 250,000 clones, about four fifths of them found a single time. Together, the top ten hold less than 4% of the sample. Sequencing input: peripheral blood. These TCRs come from a woman aged 18-29 years with acute or convalescent COVID-19.

The table lists this clone with a count of one. J is TRBJ1-1 and V is TRBV5-4; TRBD1 matches at 9 bases. Germline-derived CDR1 and CDR2 are SGHNT and YYREEE (reference sequence). V shed 4 bases, J shed 3 bases, and the junction held 4 bases outside the gene matches. This CDR3 comprises 14 residues. The CDR3 here is CASSRWTGDTEAFF. Here the CDR3 DNA reads TGTGCCAGCAGCAGATGGACAGGGGACACTGAAGCTTTCTTT.

The rearrangement uses TRBV14 and TRBJ2-4, with 9 positions matching TRBD1. With V trimmed by 4 bases and J by 13 bases, 20 bases remained unmatched. The CDR3 loop spans 17 amino acids. Germline assignment: CDR1 SGHDN and CDR2 FVKESK. The CDR3 reads CASSRTGGLAPTELQYF. The DNA for the CDR3 is TGTGCCAGCAGCCGCACAGGGGGCTTGGCCCCGACTGAGCTACAGTACTTC.

The chain carries TRBV6-5 and TRBJ2-3, with TRBD2 as a possible D gene (5 bases). Germline CDR1 MNHEY, CDR2 SVGAGI. CDR3 length: 15 residues. Trimming removed 6 bases from V and 0 bases from J, with 13 bases in between. CDR3 DNA sequence: TGTGCCAGCAGACCGGACTTATTGAGCACAGATACGCAGTATTTT. It codes for CASRPDLLSTDTQYF.

The gene calls are TRBV5-5 and TRBJ2-7, with TRBD2 matching 9 bases. This CDR3 has 15 residues. CDR1 SGHKS and CDR2 YYEKEE come from the germline V gene (reference sequence). V lost 4 bases, J lost 0 bases, and 5 bases stayed unmatched. DNA of the CDR3: TGTGCCAGCAGCACCGCGGGAGGGAGCTCCTACGAGCAGTACTTC. Encoded protein: CASSTAGGSSYEQYF.

The CDR3 DNA is TGTGCCAGCAGTTTGGGGCCTGAAGCTTTCTTT. It yields the protein CASSLGPEAFF. The V gene is TRBV12-3 or TRBV12-4, the J gene TRBJ1-1; possibly TRBD1 for D (5 bases). The CDR3 consists of 11 residues. Trimming shortened V by 3 bases and J by 6 bases, and 5 bases separated the two germline ends.

CDR3 DNA: TGTGCCAGCAGTGAGGGGTCAGGGGGCAGAACTGAAGCTTTCTTT. Amino acid sequence: CASSEGSGGRTEAFF. The rearrangement joins TRBV25-1 to TRBJ1-1; 8 bases are shared with TRBD1. The V segment lost 3 bases and the J segment 5 bases; nucleotides outside the gene matches: 8. The germline CDR1 and CDR2 sequences are MGHDK and SYGVNS. The length of the CDR3 is 15 residues.

The rearrangement joins TRBV19 to TRBJ2-2; the D is unclear. The CDR3 length is 16 residues. Germline assignment: CDR1 LNHDA and CDR2 SQIVND (reference sequence). V was shortened by 4 bases and J by 1 base, with 13 bases between the two germline ends. CDR3 nucleotides: TGTGCCAGTAGTACTTTCGTACAGATGAACACCGGGGAGCTGTTTTTT. Its protein is CASSTFVQMNTGELFF.